Following are 21 T cell receptor beta chains from one sample sequenced in a study of T cell repertoires in cytomegalovirus infection. TCRdb re-analysed the reads in MiXCR, keeping a single row per CDR3 protein. The sample has some 280,000 distinct CDR3 sequences, about an eighth seen once; the top ten hold around 8.7%. Specimen: PBMCs. The receptors originated from a human donor in good health (CMV status not recorded). Some clones in this sample may be carry-over from other donors' samples.

Ten or more counts support this clonotype. J is TRBJ2-3 and V is TRBV7-3, with TRBD2 identical over 8 bases. The CDR3 is made up of 15 amino acids. Germline CDR1 and CDR2: SGHTA and FQGTGA. Germline trimming cut 5 bases from V and 2 bases from J; bases unmatched to any gene: 6. The CDR3 protein is CASSGSGGPTDTQYF. The CDR3, as DNA: TGTGCCAGCAGCGGGAGCGGGGGACCCACAGATACGCAGTATTTT.

This clonotype occurred many times. The rearrangement uses TRBV7-6 and TRBJ2-4; 7 bases are shared with TRBD2. Germline CDR1 is SGHVS and CDR2 is FNYEAQ. The length of the CDR3 is 15 residues. V lost 2 bases and J lost 6; bases outside the gene matches: 7. The CDR3 DNA sequence: TGTGCCAGCAGCTTATTTGGAGGGGAGGGAAACATTCAGTACTTC. This codes for CASSLFGGEGNIQYF.

The chain is built from TRBV29-1 and TRBJ2-7; no reliable D call. The CDR3 has 11 amino acids. The germline V and J ends were trimmed by 4 bases and 3 bases, with 7 bases remaining between them. The germline V gene encodes CDR1 SQVTM and CDR2 ANQGSEA. Written as DNA, the CDR3 is TGCAGCGTTGCCTCCGGCTACGAGCAGTACTTC. Protein product: CSVASGYEQYF.

This clonotype came up many times. This chain connects TRBV7-9 to TRBJ2-7; either TRBD1 or TRBD2 may supply D (5 bases each). The CDR3 is 15 residues long. Germline V gives CDR1 SEHNR, CDR2 FQNEAQ (reference sequence). Between the trimmed V and J ends, which lost 8 bases and 3 bases, there was a span of 20 bases. CDR3 sequence (DNA): TGTGCCAGCCACGAGTTTGTAGAGGGGAACTACGAGCAGTACTTC. This gives the protein CASHEFVEGNYEQYF.

This clonotype was picked up many times. This sequence joins TRBV7-2 and TRBJ2-5; possibly TRBD2 for D (5 bases). Per germline, CDR1 SGHTA and CDR2 FQGNSA. The CDR3 is made up of 14 amino acids. V was clipped by 4 bases and J by 2 bases, with 11 bases between them. CDR3 residues: CASSSQRPQETQYF. CDR3 coding DNA: TGTGCCAGCAGCTCCCAGCGGCCTCAAGAGACCCAGTACTTC.

This clonotype was seen at least ten times. The chain is built from TRBV7-3 and TRBJ2-1, with 9 bases that match TRBD2. Trimming at V came to 2 bases and at J to 3 bases, leaving 5 bases not matched to a gene. Germline V lookup: CDR1 SGHTA, CDR2 FQGTGA. The CDR3 extends over 16 amino acids. This CDR3 reads CASSLVGGRVYNEQFF. DNA of the CDR3: TGTGCCAGCAGCTTAGTCGGCGGGAGGGTCTACAATGAGCAGTTCTTC.

This clonotype was counted a few times. The CDR3 is CASSEVVSSYNEQFF. The CDR3 bases are TGCGCCAGCAGTGAGGTCGTTAGCTCCTACAATGAGCAGTTCTTC. J is TRBJ2-1 and V is TRBV10-1; D gene ambiguous. The CDR3 totals 15 residues. In germline, CDR1 is WNHNN, CDR2 SYGVQD (reference sequence). The V end was cut by 2 bases, the J end by 0 bases, with 8 bases between.

This clonotype was picked up many times. This chain connects TRBV7-8 to TRBJ2-7; possible D gene TRBD1, 5 bases. Germline V gene sequence: CDR1 SGHVS, CDR2 FQNEAQ. The V gene lost 5 bases and the J gene lost 6 bases, with 11 bases spanning the gap. The CDR3 spans 12 residues. The CDR3 DNA reads as TGTGCCAGCAGCGCAGGGAATCCCGAGCAGTACTTC. Its translation: CASSAGNPEQYF.

Many counts were recorded for this clonotype. The chain recombines TRBV12-3 or TRBV12-4 with TRBJ2-6, with a tentative D call TRBD1 (6 bases). The CDR3 has 18 amino acids. The ends were cut back, 3 bases at V and 1 base at J, with 16 bases in the middle. The CDR3 protein is CASSFNQGRPSGANVLTF. CDR3 in DNA: TGTGCCAGCAGTTTTAATCAGGGGCGTCCTTCTGGGGCCAACGTCCTGACTTTC.

The CDR3 sequence: CASSVAPGQQEYF. CDR3 in DNA: TGTGCCAGCAGCGTAGCTCCAGGACAGCAAGAGTACTTC. The chain couples TRBV9 to TRBJ2-7, with D perhaps matching TRBD1 (6 bases). V lost 0 bases, J lost 11 bases, and 15 bases lay in between. Germline loops: CDR1 SGDLS, CDR2 YYNGEE. The CDR3 is 13 amino acids.

The V gene is TRBV4-1, the J gene TRBJ2-1, with 8 bases matching TRBD1. Trimming took 4 bases from V and 8 from J; bases not matched to a gene: 7. The CDR3 spans 14 residues. Germline CDR1 is MGHRA and CDR2 is YSYEKL. The CDR3, as DNA: TGCGCCAGCAGCCTCAGGGGGCGCGACTATGAGCAGTTCTTC. This sequence encodes CASSLRGRDYEQFF.

The DNA for the CDR3 is TGTGCCAGCAGCGTCTACGAAGAGACCCAGTACTTC. Its translation is CASSVYEETQYF. The chain uses TRBV9 and TRBJ2-5; D gene ambiguous. The V end was cut by 2 bases, the J end by 3 bases, with 5 bases between. CDR1 SGDLS and CDR2 YYNGEE come from the germline V gene. The CDR3 is 12 amino acids.

This clonotype was counted many times. CDR3 sequence (DNA): TGTGCCAGCAGCCGGGGACCTAACAATGAGCAGTTCTTC. Amino acids: CASSRGPNNEQFF. The gene calls are TRBV7-2 and TRBJ2-1; D may correspond to TRBD1 or TRBD2 (5 bases each). There are 13 residues in the CDR3. V shed 5 bases and J shed 5 bases, with 10 bases lying between them. Germline V gene sequence: CDR1 SGHTA, CDR2 FQGNSA.

A word on this clonotype: This may be a read error: a much more frequent sequence differs by one nucleotide. V and J are TRBV7-8 and TRBJ2-5; D is unresolved. CDR1 SGHVS and CDR2 FQNEAQ come from the germline V gene. The V end lost 4 bases, the J end lost 4 bases, and 13 bases lay between the germline ends. The CDR3 runs to 14 residues. The DNA for the CDR3 is TGTGCCAGCAGCTCCATGGGCGTACCAGAGACCCAGTACTTC. This encodes CASSSMGVPETQYF.

This clonotype was seen many times. CDR3 sequence: CASSSPGQGKQETQYF. CDR3 bases: TGTGCCAGCAGCTCGCCGGGACAGGGGAAACAAGAGACCCAGTACTTC. The rearrangement uses TRBV7-2 and TRBJ2-5; 10 bases agree with TRBD1. Germline V gene data show CDR1 as SGHTA and CDR2 as FQGNSA. CDR3 length: 16 residues. J was trimmed by 2 bases and V by 4 bases; bases with no gene match: 7.

V is TRBV20-1 and J is TRBJ1-1; D possibly corresponds to TRBD1 (6 bases). Between the trimmed V and J ends, which lost 8 bases and 8 bases, there was a span of 12 bases. CDR1 is DFQATT, CDR2 SNEGSKA, per germline (reference sequence). The CDR3 extends over 10 amino acids. The CDR3 coding sequence is TGCAGTCCCCGGGGGGGCGAAGCTTTCTTT. The encoded protein is CSPRGGEAFF.

This clonotype is a singleton in its sample. The V and J genes are TRBV5-6 and TRBJ1-2; 10 nucleotides agree with TRBD1. The CDR3 sequence is 14 residues long. Germline assignment: CDR1 SGHDT and CDR2 YYEEEE. Unmatched junction bases numbered 4, after V lost 1 base and J lost 7 bases. The CDR3 DNA reads as TGTGCCAGCAGCTTGAGACAGGGGGCTCGTGGCTACACCTTC. Its translation: CASSLRQGARGYTF.

This clonotype showed up many times. The chain carries TRBV7-2 and TRBJ2-2, with 9 bases aligning to TRBD2. The CDR3 contains 14 residues. Trimming removed 8 bases from V and 7 bases from J; junction bases left unmatched: 8. Germline V gene sequence: CDR1 SGHTA, CDR2 FQGNSA. The CDR3 sequence: CASRVAGEVGELFF. The DNA of the CDR3 is TGTGCCAGCCGGGTAGCGGGAGAGGTCGGGGAGCTGTTTTTT.

This clonotype was seen at least ten times. V gene TRBV28 combines with J gene TRBJ2-1; TRBD2 matches at 13 bases. Trimming at V came to 9 bases and at J to 10 bases, leaving 6 bases not matched to a gene. Per germline, CDR1 MDHEN and CDR2 SYDVKM. CDR3 length: 13 amino acids. This chain's CDR3 is CASGLAGVREQFF. The DNA for the CDR3 is TGTGCCAGTGGACTAGCGGGAGTGAGAGAGCAGTTCTTC.

This clonotype was detected many times. The chain joins TRBV6-1 to TRBJ1-1; no firm D call. Germline-derived CDR1 and CDR2 are MNHNS and SASEGT. Trimming removed 7 bases at V and 1 base at J, with 10 bases between. CDR3 size: 13 residues. The CDR3, as DNA: TGTGCCAGCAATCGGGCGGGGAACACTGAAGCTTTCTTT. Its protein product is CASNRAGNTEAFF.

This sequence joins TRBV3-1 and TRBJ2-1, with TRBD2 matching over 12 bases. Germline V lookup: CDR1 LGHDT, CDR2 YNNKEL (reference sequence). V shed 2 bases and J 5 bases; nucleotides not matched to a gene: 7. This CDR3 comprises 17 residues. CDR3 region: CASSQKGLAGHNNEQFF. The CDR3 nucleotides are TGTGCCAGCAGCCAAAAGGGACTAGCGGGCCATAACAATGAGCAGTTCTTC.